Listed below are T cell receptor beta chains from one sample, sequenced in a study of spatial heterogeneity in lung cancer. TCRdb recomputed calls from the 5' RACE reads with MiXCR, one row per CDR3 protein. The table has several thousand distinct CDR3 sequences, about a third seen once. Sequencing was performed on lung tumor tissue, taken at surgery. These receptors were taken from a female donor with early-stage non-small cell lung cancer. Each CDR3 is given with its conserved first and last residue.

cdr3_aa | v_call
CASSFYSLGGRSIQYF | TRBV5-6
CASSQDQGNTIYF | TRBV4-2
CASSSTFEGGRPGTQYF | TRBV7-6
CASISGATYEQYF | TRBV28
CASSFSGNTGELFF | TRBV7-9
CASSYSVTSGGAGTDTQYF | TRBV6-5
CSVEVSGGANTGELFF | TRBV29-1
CSARGLGRDEQYF | TRBV20-1
CASSGRTGGSGANVLTF | TRBV7-3
CASSLDRVPNYEQYF | TRBV11-2
CATSRGPYLAGGLTGELFF | TRBV15
CASSPGQGAEQYF | TRBV18
CASSWGGNSPLHF | TRBV7-9
CAISSEQAPDTQYF | TRBV10-3
CASSYGSGTVTYEQYF | TRBV6-6
CASTNGRLGNEQFF | TRBV7-8
CASSRSGASSYEQYF | TRBV27
CAISRDISYEQYF | TRBV10-3
CSVRRGTGAYEQYF | TRBV29-1
CASSTTLYTSTDTQYF | TRBV9
CASSPGLAGDTQYF | TRBV3-1
CASSQLRDTQYF | TRBV4-1
CASSLGGMNTEAFF | TRBV12-3/TRBV12-4
CASSYLDRGSEQFF | TRBV6-5
CASSQGTSEQFF | TRBV4-1
CASSERLAGGRNEQFF | TRBV2